This TCR beta chain was recovered during a study of T-cell reconstitution after alpha-beta-depleted transplantation in children. Germline trimming cut 6 bases from V and 6 bases from J; bases unmatched to any gene: 10. The CDR3 totals 16 residues. Germline V lookup: CDR1 SNHLY, CDR2 FYNNEI. TCRbeta library preparation incorporated unique molecular identifiers. TCRdb re-called the PCR reads with MiXCR, one entry per CDR3 protein. The repertoire consists of around 960,000 distinct CDR3 sequences, with about 29% occurring once and the leading ten covering over 25%. There are a few counts of this clonotype. Its specificity is not known. Study-wide points: From surviving recipient T cells and thymic progenitors came the high day-60 TCRbeta diversity observed in some patients. Newly produced T cells mostly provided counts and TCRbeta diversity after one year, as hyperexpanded clones declined. Alpha-beta T cells present about two months after transplant were reported to originate from several hundred expanded graft clones.

This sample comprised PBMCs, mostly from graft donor cells, obtained 360 days after TCRalphabeta/CD19-depleted stem cell transplant. This TCR derives from a boy younger than two who had a stem cell transplant for SCID, so the T cells may come from the graft donor. The chain carries TRBV2 and TRBJ2-1; TRBD2 matches 11 bases. The DNA for the CDR3 is TGTGCCAGCAGACCGCACCTAGCGGGGGGACGCAATGAGCAGTTCTTC. Translated, it gives CASRPHLAGGRNEQFF. The entire variable domain, with the rest obtained from reference TRBV2 and TRBJ2-1, is as follows: EPEVTQTPSHQVTQMGQEVILRCVPISNHLYFYWYRQILGQKVEFLVSFYNNEISEKSEIFDDQFSVERPDGSNFTLKIRSTKLEDSAMYFCASRPHLAGGRNEQFFGPGTRLTVL.